This TCR beta chain was captured by sequencing in a study of blood T cell repertoires in COVID-19. Profiled with immunoSEQ multiplex PCR; TCRdb holds only in-frame clones, not every one. Of approximately 250,000 clones listed, 88% are singletons. This sequence originates from a woman in her thirties or forties with acute COVID-19. Sequenced sample: PBMCs or T cells enriched from blood (not recorded which).

CDR3 nucleotide sequence: TGCGCCAGCAGTCCAGGGCCCACGAACACTGAAGCTTTCTTT. This translates into CASSPGPTNTEAFF. The chain uses TRBV10-2 and TRBJ1-1, with D perhaps matching TRBD1 (5 bases). Germline values: CDR1 WSHSY, CDR2 SAAADI. V lost 5 bases and J 1 base, leaving 11 bases between the germline ends. CDR3 size: 14 residues.